In its sample, the clone carrying this T cell receptor beta chain was seen many times. Antigen: not known. They built TCR cDNA with 5'RACE template switching, a step that put in a universal primer site and UMIs. TCRdb re-derived calls from the 5' RACE reads in MiXCR, one entry per CDR3 protein. The repertoire has around 160,000 distinct CDR3 sequences, approximately 6.7% of them found once; the top ten carry more than 2.5%. V was clipped by 1 base and J by 1 base, with 11 bases between them. CDR1 MGHDK and CDR2 SYGVNS come from the germline V gene. The CDR3 runs 16 residues. The sample comes from a study of T cells after yellow fever vaccination. Broader study findings: Abundant contaminating clonotypes from the bulk population could appear in FACS-sorted repertoires. A large majority of primary-vaccination clones showed up again after the booster (96% CD4, approximately 90% CD8). Although most clonotypes did not, a small share appeared in both CD4 and CD8 compartments.

The chain joins TRBV25-1 to TRBJ2-1; TRBD2 might be the D (5 bases). The sequence came from a young man who received the YFV17D yellow fever vaccine. Material: CD4+ T cells sorted from PBMCs, obtained about 5 days after the first yellow fever vaccination. In DNA form, the CDR3 reads TGTGCCAGCAGTGAATTTGGGAGACGTTCCTACAATGAGCAGTTCTTC. This codes for CASSEFGRRSYNEQFF.